The 26 T cell receptor beta chains below come from one sample, sequenced in a study of chemoradiotherapy in HPV16-positive cancers. Clones were sequenced by immunoSEQ multiplex PCR, and TCRdb holds only the in-frame ones, with some missing. In the table there are 36,000 or so clones, just under 80% of which are singletons. Here the sequenced sample was blood, taken from a patient who underwent chemoradiotherapy. Every receptor here comes from a human donor with HPV-associated anogenital cancer.

V and J are TRBV30 and TRBJ2-7, with TRBD1 identical over 10 bases. The CDR3 is made up of 11 amino acids. Per the germline V gene, CDR1 is GTSNPN and CDR2 is SVGIG (reference sequence). Trimming at V came to 2 bases and at J to 11 bases, leaving 3 bases not matched to a gene. The CDR3 here is CAWSTGQGEYF. The CDR3 DNA reads TGTGCCTGGAGTACCGGACAGGGGGAGTACTTC.

The chain recombines TRBV19 with TRBJ2-5; perhaps TRBD2 as D (5 bases). Trimming left V 2 bases short and J 5 bases short, with 9 bases between. The CDR3 is 13 residues long. Germline V gene lookup returns CDR1 LNHDA and CDR2 SQIVND (reference sequence). CDR3 protein: CASSIPRGETQYF. The CDR3 DNA is TGTGCCAGTAGTATACCGCGAGGGGAGACCCAGTACTTC.

The CDR3 DNA follows: TGTGCCAGCAGCTTAGCGCAACTAGCGGGAATCCCTCGGGAGCAGTACTTC. Translation: CASSLAQLAGIPREQYF. The chain links TRBV7-9 to TRBJ2-7; 10 bases map to TRBD2. Germline CDR1 reads SEHNR; CDR2 reads FQNEAQ (reference sequence). V lost 0 bases and J lost 7; bases outside the gene matches: 12. The CDR3 covers 17 residues.

The rearrangement uses TRBV6-5 and TRBJ1-3; D perhaps matches TRBD1 (5 bases). Trimming took off 6 bases at V and 4 bases at J, with 13 bases between the two ends. The CDR3 sequence is 14 residues long. CDR1 and CDR2 (germline): MNHEY, SVGAGI. This chain's CDR3 is CASSPGGAGNTIYF. The CDR3 DNA reads TGTGCCAGCAGCCCCGGCGGGGCAGGAAACACCATATATTTT.

The gene calls are TRBV15 and TRBJ1-2; TRBD1 aligns across 7 bases. Germline assignment: CDR1 LNHNV and CDR2 YYDKDF (reference sequence). V was clipped by 4 bases and J by 7 bases; unmatched bases: 3. The CDR3 covers 12 residues. This CDR3 reads CATSKTGSGYTF. CDR3 in DNA: TGTGCCACCAGCAAGACAGGGTCTGGCTACACCTTC.

This clone was seen once. The rearrangement joins TRBV18 to TRBJ1-2; 7 positions match TRBD1. J gave up 2 bases and V 3 bases, and 3 bases lay outside the gene matches. Germline V lookup: CDR1 KGHSH, CDR2 LQKENI. The CDR3 runs to 14 residues. Here the CDR3 DNA reads TGTGCCAGCTCACCTCCAGGGGGAAACTATGGCTACACCTTC. Protein product: CASSPPGGNYGYTF.

The genes are TRBV30 and TRBJ1-1; D uncertain. Deletions cut 5 bases from V and 6 bases from J, with 10 bases between. CDR3 length: 11 residues. CDR1 and CDR2 (germline): GTSNPN, SVGIG (reference sequence). CDR3 sequence reads: CAWVRGAEAFF. The CDR3, as DNA: TGTGCCTGGGTCCGGGGTGCTGAAGCTTTCTTT.

This clone was counted a few times. The chain combines TRBV18 with TRBJ1-1, with TRBD1 matching over 8 bases. CDR3 length: 15 residues. Unmatched junction bases numbered 4, after V lost 4 bases and J lost 0 bases. Germline values: CDR1 KGHSH, CDR2 LQKENI. The CDR3 is CASSQGQGLNTEAFF. The CDR3 coding sequence is TGTGCCAGCTCACAAGGACAGGGACTGAACACTGAAGCTTTCTTT.

This sequence joins TRBV6-1 and TRBJ1-2, with D uncertain. V dropped 4 bases and J dropped 4 bases, with 25 bases sitting between them. Per the germline V gene, CDR1 is MNHNS and CDR2 is SASEGT. This CDR3 comprises 18 residues. The CDR3 loop reads CASSVSQLGRAFSYGYTF. The CDR3 coding sequence is TGTGCCAGCAGTGTCTCTCAATTAGGGCGCGCTTTTTCCTATGGCTACACCTTC.

The chain combines TRBV10-3 with TRBJ1-5; the match to TRBD1 covers 7 bases. This CDR3 region has 15 residues. The V and J ends lost 4 bases and 4 bases, in that order; junction bases with no gene match: 7. The germline gives CDR1 ENHRY, CDR2 SYGVKD. As DNA, the CDR3 is TGTGCCATCAGTGGAGGGACGGACAGGAATCAGCCCCAGCATTTT. Amino acid sequence: CAISGGTDRNQPQHF.

The chain employs TRBV5-1 and TRBJ2-3, with 10 bases identical to TRBD2. J was trimmed by 2 bases and V by 0 bases; bases with no gene match: 3. The CDR3 runs 16 residues. CDR1 SGHRS and CDR2 YFSETQ come from the germline V gene. For the CDR3, the DNA is TGCGCCAGCAGCTTGGGGACTAGCGGATCCACAGATACGCAGTATTTT. It encodes CASSLGTSGSTDTQYF.

V is TRBV6-5 and J is TRBJ1-3; D gene ambiguous. CDR3 length: 13 residues. CDR1 and CDR2 from the germline V gene are MNHEY and SVGAGI. The germline V and J ends were trimmed by 7 bases and 2 bases, with 9 bases remaining between them. CDR3 in amino acids: CASNAQTGNTIYF. CDR3 in DNA: TGTGCCAGCAACGCGCAAACTGGAAACACCATATATTTT.

V and J are TRBV18 and TRBJ2-7; perhaps D is TRBD1 or TRBD2 (5 bases each). The V end was cut by 8 bases, the J end by 2 bases, with 16 bases between. Germline CDR1 and CDR2: KGHSH and LQKENI. The CDR3 runs 14 residues. The CDR3 nucleotides are TGTGCCAGCCGGTCAGCAGGGAGCCCCTACGAGCAGTACTTC. Translating gives CASRSAGSPYEQYF.

The V call is TRBV7-3, the J call TRBJ2-5; 12 nucleotides match TRBD2. Germline V CDR1 and CDR2: SGHTA, FQGTGA. The ends lost 5 bases at V and 5 bases at J; junction bases unmatched: 15. The CDR3 consists of 18 residues. The CDR3 is CASSNRLAGAQGLETQYF. The CDR3 DNA is TGTGCCAGCAGCAACCGACTAGCGGGGGCCCAAGGGTTGGAGACCCAGTACTTC. The complete variable domain, with remaining parts taken from reference TRBV7-3 and TRBJ2-5, reads GAGVSQTPSNKVTEKGKYVELRCDPISGHTALYWYRQSLGQGPEFLIYFQGTGAADDSGLPNDRFFAVRPEGSVSTLKIQRTERGDSAVYLCASSNRLAGAQGLETQYFGPGTRLLVL.

This chain uses TRBV7-8 with TRBJ2-6, with D maybe TRBD1 (5 bases). The V gene's germline CDR1 is SGHVS and CDR2 FQNEAQ. Trimming cost V 8 bases and J 2 bases, with 10 bases left between them. CDR3 length: 14 amino acids. This CDR3 is CASDDRTGANVLTF. In nucleotides, the CDR3 is TGTGCCAGCGATGACAGAACTGGGGCCAACGTCCTGACTTTC.

The rearrangement uses TRBV27 and TRBJ1-2; 12 nucleotides align to TRBD1. V was clipped by 4 bases and J by 8 bases; unmatched bases: 11. Germline V gives CDR1 MNHEY, CDR2 SMNVEV (reference sequence). The CDR3 is 16 residues long. The CDR3 DNA reads TGTGCCAGCAGTTCGGGACAGGGGGCTGATTTGGGCGGCTACACCTTC. Amino acid sequence: CASSSGQGADLGGYTF.

V usage is TRBV13 and J usage is TRBJ1-1, with D hard to call. The CDR3 spans 15 residues. Trimming left V 5 bases short and J 2 bases short, with 15 bases between. Germline V gene sequence: CDR1 PRHDT, CDR2 FYEKMQ (reference sequence). CDR3 coding DNA: TGTGCCAGCAGCCCCAACCGCCGGGGAAACACTGAAGCTTTCTTT. Residues: CASSPNRRGNTEAFF.

The V and J genes are TRBV7-2 and TRBJ2-3, with D tentatively TRBD1 (5 bases). Trimming left V 5 bases short and J 1 base short, with 16 bases between. Germline V gives CDR1 SGHTA, CDR2 FQGNSA. CDR3 length: 16 amino acids. CDR3: CASSTKTGRGTDTQYF. Written as DNA, the CDR3 is TGTGCCAGCAGCACAAAGACGGGCAGGGGCACAGATACGCAGTATTTT.

The chain uses TRBV7-2 and TRBJ2-1; TRBD2 aligns across 12 bases. V dropped 5 bases and J dropped 2; count of bases not matched to a gene: 7. The CDR3 spans 17 residues. From germline, CDR1 is SGHTA and CDR2 FQGNSA. The DNA for the CDR3 is TGTGCCAGCAGCCCGTCGGGACTAGCGGGCACCTACAATGAGCAGTTCTTC. Amino acids: CASSPSGLAGTYNEQFF.

The genes are TRBV7-9 and TRBJ1-2; the match to TRBD1 covers 8 bases. V trimming: 5 bases; J trimming: 4 bases; junction bases outside the gene matches: 15. Per germline, CDR1 SEHNR and CDR2 FQNEAQ (reference sequence). The CDR3 loop spans 17 amino acids. The CDR3 sequence is CASSPTSYRGTGYGYTF. In DNA form, the CDR3 reads TGTGCCAGCAGCCCGACCTCTTACAGGGGGACCGGCTATGGCTACACCTTC.

V and J are TRBV5-1 and TRBJ2-6; D not resolved. Germline V lookup: CDR1 SGHRS, CDR2 YFSETQ. This CDR3 is 16 amino acids long. Trimming left V 0 bases short and J 0 bases short, with 7 bases between. For the CDR3, the DNA is TGCGCCAGCAGCTTGGTGGGGTCCTCTGGGGCCAACGTCCTGACTTTC. Protein sequence: CASSLVGSSGANVLTF.

The chain carries TRBV5-1 and TRBJ2-7; 11 positions match TRBD1. Losses at the gene ends were 4 bases for V and 6 bases for J; bases not matched to a gene: 6. The CDR3 contains 14 residues. Per the germline V gene, CDR1 is SGHRS and CDR2 is YFSETQ. CDR3 bases: TGCGCCAGCAGCACCCGGGACAGGGGGGGCGAGCAGTACTTC. It codes for CASSTRDRGGEQYF.

The genes are TRBV15 and TRBJ1-6; the D is unclear. CDR1 and CDR2 (germline): LNHNV, YYDKDF (reference sequence). The V and J ends lost 0 bases and 6 bases respectively, with 9 bases between them. The CDR3 totals 15 residues. The CDR3 region is CATSRERDSNSPLHF. The CDR3 bases are TGTGCCACCAGCAGAGAGAGGGATAGTAATTCACCCCTCCACTTT.

J is TRBJ2-2 and V is TRBV19, with D unresolved. Germline lookup yields CDR1 LNHDA and CDR2 SQIVND (reference sequence). This CDR3 region has 13 residues. V lost 5 bases and J 9 bases, leaving 13 bases between the germline ends. The CDR3 bases are TGTGCCAGTAGTCCAACCGACGACAGGGAGCTGTTTTTT. This sequence encodes CASSPTDDRELFF.

The genes are TRBV18 and TRBJ2-1; TRBD1 is a possible D gene (6 bases). V lost 3 bases and J lost 9, with 24 bases in between. This CDR3 has 17 amino acids. Germline loops: CDR1 KGHSH, CDR2 LQKENI. The CDR3 DNA reads TGTGCCAGCTCACCCCTACCGGGACATCTATCTTTTGTTGAGCAGTTCTTC. Amino acid sequence: CASSPLPGHLSFVEQFF.

The genes are TRBV27 and TRBJ2-1; the match to TRBD1 covers 9 bases. The CDR3 loop spans 15 amino acids. CDR1 is MNHEY and CDR2 is SMNVEV in the germline V gene (reference sequence). The J segment lost 7 bases and the V segment lost 9 bases, leaving 13 bases of the junction unmatched. CDR3 protein: CASSDPGQGLNEQFF. The CDR3 bases are TGTGCCAGTTCAGATCCGGGACAGGGTCTTAATGAGCAGTTCTTC.